This T cell receptor (beta chain) was recovered during a study of blood T cell repertoires in COVID-19. Assay used: immunoSEQ multiplex PCR; TCRdb lists only in-frame clones, some missing. The profile shows a few hundred thousand clones, 86% of them singletons. Material: peripheral blood. The receptor's source is a man between 18 and 29 years old with active or convalescent COVID-19.

CDR3 bases: TGTGCCAGCAGTTTGGAGACAGGGGGCGGAGGTGGCTACACCTTC. Translation gives CASSLETGGGGGYTF. The chain couples TRBV28 to TRBJ1-2; the match to TRBD1 covers 10 bases. The germline gives CDR1 MDHEN, CDR2 SYDVKM. The CDR3 has 15 amino acids. Unmatched junction bases numbered 8, after V lost 3 bases and J lost 7 bases.